One TCR beta chain is described in this entry. The sample is drawn from a study of blood T cell repertoires in COVID-19. Study context: Samples representing acute and convalescent COVID-19 were sourced from the United States, Italy and Spain. The cDNA or gDNA used as material had been derived from T cells, B-cell-depleted T cells, or PBMCs.

In the authors' methods: Amplification of reference gene primers was used by the study to estimate nucleated cell counts. The protocol was immunoSEQ multiplex PCR, while the TCRdb copy is restricted to in-frame clones and leaves out a portion. D and trimming were read from the DNA, whereas the V and J calls and clone size are those reported in that table. The sample lists roughly 200,000 clones; about nine tenths were seen once. The germline V gene has CDR1 LGHNA and CDR2 YNFKEQ. J gave up 4 bases and V 6 bases, and 12 bases lay outside the gene matches. The CDR3 has 16 residues. This chain joins TRBV4-2 and TRBJ2-3; 8 nucleotides line up with TRBD2. The sample consisted of peripheral blood. The sequence derives from a man aged 40-49 years with acute or convalescent COVID-19. The CDR3 is CASRALAGGVSDTQYF. The CDR3 bases are TGTGCCAGCAGAGCCTTGGCGGGGGGCGTCTCAGATACGCAGTATTTT.